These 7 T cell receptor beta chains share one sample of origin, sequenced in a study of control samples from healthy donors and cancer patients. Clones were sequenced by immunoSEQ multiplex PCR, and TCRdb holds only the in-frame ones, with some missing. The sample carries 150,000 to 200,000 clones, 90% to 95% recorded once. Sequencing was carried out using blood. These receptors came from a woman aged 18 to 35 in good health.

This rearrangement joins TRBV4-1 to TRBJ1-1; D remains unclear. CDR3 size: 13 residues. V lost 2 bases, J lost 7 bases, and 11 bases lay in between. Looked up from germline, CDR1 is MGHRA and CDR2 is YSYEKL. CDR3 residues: CASSQLPGGEAFF. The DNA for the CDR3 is TGCGCCAGCAGCCAACTCCCCGGTGGTGAAGCTTTCTTT.

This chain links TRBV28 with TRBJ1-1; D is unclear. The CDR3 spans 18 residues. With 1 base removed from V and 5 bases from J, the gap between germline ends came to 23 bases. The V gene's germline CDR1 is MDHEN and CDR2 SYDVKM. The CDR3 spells CASSLFRALGGIITEAFF. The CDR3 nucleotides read TGTGCCAGCAGTTTATTTAGGGCCCTGGGAGGAATAATAACTGAAGCTTTCTTT.

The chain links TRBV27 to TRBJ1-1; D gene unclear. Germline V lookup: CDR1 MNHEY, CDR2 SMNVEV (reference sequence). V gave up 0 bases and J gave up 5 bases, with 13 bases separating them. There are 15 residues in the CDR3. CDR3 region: CASSLSRQIGTEAFF. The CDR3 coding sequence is TGTGCCAGCAGTTTATCGCGGCAGATTGGTACTGAAGCTTTCTTT.

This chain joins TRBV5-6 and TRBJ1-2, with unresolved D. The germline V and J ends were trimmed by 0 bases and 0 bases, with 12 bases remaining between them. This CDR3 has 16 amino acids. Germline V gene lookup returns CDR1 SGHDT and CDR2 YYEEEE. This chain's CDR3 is CASSLALAGSNYGYTF. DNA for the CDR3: TGTGCCAGCAGCTTGGCCCTAGCAGGCTCTAACTATGGCTACACCTTC.

CDR3 sequence reads: CASSSTGTGMVNEQFF. Here the CDR3 DNA reads TGCGCCAGCAGCTCGACCGGGACAGGTATGGTCAATGAGCAGTTCTTC. This chain uses TRBV5-1 with TRBJ2-1, with 8 positions matching TRBD1. V shed 3 bases and J 6 bases; nucleotides not matched to a gene: 11. Germline CDR1 and CDR2: SGHRS and YFSETQ. This CDR3 is 16 amino acids long. The whole variable domain, remainder taken from reference TRBV5-1 and TRBJ2-1, is KAGVTQTPRYLIKTRGQQVTLSCSPISGHRSVSWYQQTPGQGLQFLFEYFSETQRNKGNFPGRFSGRQFSNSRSEMNVSTLELGDSALYLCASSSTGTGMVNEQFFGPGTRLTVL.

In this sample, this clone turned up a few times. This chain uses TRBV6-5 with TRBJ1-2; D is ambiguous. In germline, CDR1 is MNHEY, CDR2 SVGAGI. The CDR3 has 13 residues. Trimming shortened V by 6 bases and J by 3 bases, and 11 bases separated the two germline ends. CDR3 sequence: CASRGRPDYGYTF. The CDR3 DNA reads TGTGCCAGCAGGGGCAGACCAGACTATGGCTACACCTTC.

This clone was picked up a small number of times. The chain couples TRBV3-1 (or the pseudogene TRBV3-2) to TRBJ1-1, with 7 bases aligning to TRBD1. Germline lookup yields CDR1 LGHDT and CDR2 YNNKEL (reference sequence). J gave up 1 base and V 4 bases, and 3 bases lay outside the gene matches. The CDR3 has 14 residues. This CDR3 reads CASSRGQRNTEAFF. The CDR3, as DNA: TGTGCCAGCAGCCGGGGACAGAGGAACACTGAAGCTTTCTTT.